The present T cell receptor (beta chain) was sequenced within a study of T cell responses to AZD1222 COVID-19 vaccine. In the study overall: Second-dose recipients at about 4 or about 12 weeks were treated as one pooled group. Study-wide points: Among AZD1222 vaccinees, only five to seven were seropositive at baseline. Spike-specific TCR breadth and depth were elevated following two AZD1222 doses. Repertoires in all cases were sampled only once the peak T cell response had passed.

Trimming stripped 2 bases from V and 2 bases from J, with 12 bases between. Germline V gene lookup returns CDR1 LGHDT and CDR2 YNNKEL (reference sequence). This CDR3 is built from 15 residues. Worth noting for this clone: Its antigen is not known.

Sequencing used immunoSEQ multiplex PCR; TCRdb keeps in-frame clones, though not all of them. The table has about 95,000 clones, less than 90% seen once; the top ten hold 3.7%. V is TRBV3-1 (or the pseudogene TRBV3-2) and J is TRBJ1-2, with a possible D match to TRBD1 (5 bases). The receptor was derived from an adult in good health. Here the sequenced sample was peripheral blood, taken on day 0 of AZD1222 vaccination. The DNA for the CDR3 is TGTGCCAGCAGCCAACTGTCGACAGAGAACTATGGCTACACCTTC. Protein: CASSQLSTENYGYTF.